The 7 T cell receptor beta chains given below trace back to one sample, sequenced in a study of cytomegalovirus exposure and HLA in healthy donors. The PCR ran on 60 Vbeta and 13 Jbeta primers. Repertoires were generated with immunoSEQ multiplex PCR, while TCRdb's copy carries only in-frame clones and drops some. Of about 94,000 clones detected, roughly 73% appear once; the ten largest clones hold over 3%. Sequencing was done on a sample of PBMCs. The receptors stem from a woman aged 40 to 49 in good health and CMV-seronegative.

The chain employs TRBV18 and TRBJ2-7, with D tentatively TRBD2 (6 bases). CDR1 and CDR2 (germline): KGHSH, LQKENI. The CDR3 has 14 residues. V was shortened by 3 bases and J by 4 bases, with 13 bases between the two germline ends. The CDR3 DNA reads as TGTGCCAGCTCACCCGGGAGCAAAGAGTACGAGCAGTACTTC. Translated, it gives CASSPGSKEYEQYF.

V usage is TRBV27 and J usage is TRBJ2-1; TRBD1 matches 11 bases. This CDR3 comprises 16 residues. Germline V gene lookup returns CDR1 MNHEY and CDR2 SMNVEV (reference sequence). V lost 5 bases and J lost 2; bases outside the gene matches: 5. The CDR3 loop reads CASSRDRGNTYNEQFF. CDR3 nucleotide sequence: TGTGCCAGCAGTCGGGACAGGGGGAATACCTACAATGAGCAGTTCTTC.

This chain connects TRBV4-1 to TRBJ2-2, with 10 bases fitting TRBD1. J lost 4 bases, V lost 2 bases, and 7 bases had no gene match. The CDR3 is 17 residues long. Germline CDR1 reads MGHRA; CDR2 reads YSYEKL. The CDR3 spells CASSQSGQGGFTGELFF. The CDR3 DNA reads as TGCGCCAGCAGCCAATCCGGACAGGGGGGTTTCACCGGGGAGCTGTTTTTT.

As to this clone: At the DNA level, this CDR3 is encoded by other sequences in the same sample as well. The genes are TRBV5-1 and TRBJ1-6; D is perhaps TRBD1 (6 bases). V was trimmed by 0 bases and J by 5 bases, leaving 6 bases between them. The CDR3 consists of 14 residues. The germline CDR1 and CDR2 sequences are SGHRS and YFSETQ. In nucleotides, the CDR3 is TGCGCCAGCAGCTTGGGACAGGATAATTCACCCCTCCACTTT. This encodes CASSLGQDNSPLHF.

The chain is built from TRBV7-9 and TRBJ2-7; D perhaps matches TRBD2 (6 bases). Germline V CDR1 and CDR2: SEHNR, FQNEAQ (reference sequence). V was pared by 5 bases and J by 5 bases, with 16 bases between. The CDR3 is 14 amino acids. In DNA form, the CDR3 reads TGTGCCAGCAGCGCCTCAGGGAGGAGGAACGAGCAGTACTTC. Amino acids: CASSASGRRNEQYF.

The rearrangement links TRBV5-1 to TRBJ2-6, with D maybe TRBD2 (6 bases). CDR3 length: 15 residues. Germline V CDR1 and CDR2: SGHRS, YFSETQ. V dropped 2 bases and J dropped 2 bases, with 8 bases sitting between them. CDR3 nucleotide sequence: TGCGCCAGCAGCTTAGGAGGGACTGGGGCCAACGTCCTGACTTTC. Translation: CASSLGGTGANVLTF.

The chain employs TRBV9 and TRBJ2-1, with TRBD2 as a possible D gene (5 bases). Germline CDR1 and CDR2: SGDLS and YYNGEE. Trimming removed 0 bases at V and 0 bases at J, with 10 bases between. The CDR3 consists of 16 residues. CDR3: CASSVGTGSSYNEQFF. CDR3 nucleotides: TGTGCCAGCAGCGTAGGAACGGGGAGCTCCTACAATGAGCAGTTCTTC. The full variable domain, completed using reference TRBV9 and TRBJ2-1, is DSGVTQTPKHLITATGQRVTLRCSPRSGDLSVYWYQQSLDQGLQFLIQYYNGEERAKGNILERFSAQQFPDLHSELNLSSLELGDSALYFCASSVGTGSSYNEQFFGPGTRLTVL.